This TCR beta chain was identified during a study of blood T cells in healthy people across ages. Study observations and caveats: TCR beta diversity was tightly associated with the proportion of naive T cells. More naive CD4+ cells and higher diversity marked long-lived donors relative to aged donors.

It was with a sample-barcoded 5' primer and a J-beta primer mix that a second PCR of about 6 to 12 cycles was run. Every sample produced at least 2.5 million CDR3-containing paired-end reads. TCRdb recomputed calls from the 5' RACE reads with MiXCR, one row per CDR3 protein. The sample has 550,000 to 600,000 distinct CDR3 sequences; roughly 43% are singletons. Germline values: CDR1 SGHTA, CDR2 FQGNSA. V lost 4 bases and J 1 base, leaving 8 bases between the germline ends. The CDR3 is 15 amino acids. The table lists this clonotype with a few counts. Antigen unknown. The sequence derives from a man at least 80 years old in good health. The rearrangement joins TRBV7-2 to TRBJ1-6, with D possibly TRBD1 on 6 matching bases. Sequencing used blood. The CDR3 DNA is TGTGCCAGCAGCTCCGGACAGTCCTATAATTCACCCCTCCACTTT. Translated: CASSSGQSYNSPLHF.